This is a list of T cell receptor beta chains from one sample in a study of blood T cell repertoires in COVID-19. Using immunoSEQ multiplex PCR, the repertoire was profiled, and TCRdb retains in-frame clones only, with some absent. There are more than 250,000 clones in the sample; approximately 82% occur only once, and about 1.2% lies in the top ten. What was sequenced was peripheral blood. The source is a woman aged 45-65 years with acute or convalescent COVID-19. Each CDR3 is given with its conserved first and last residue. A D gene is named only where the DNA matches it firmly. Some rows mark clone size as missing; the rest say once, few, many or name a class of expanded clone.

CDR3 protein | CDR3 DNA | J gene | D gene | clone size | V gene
CASSLSASGSYEQYF | TGTGCCAGCAGTTTATCGGCTAGCGGGAGCTACGAGCAGTACTTC | TRBJ2-7 | TRBD2 | . | TRBV27
CAWSGRLTEAFF | TGTGCCTGGAGTGGGAGACTAACTGAAGCTTTCTTT | TRBJ1-1 | . | . | TRBV30
CASSLWADDEKLFF | TGCGCCAGCAGCTTGTGGGCAGACGATGAAAAACTGTTTTTT | TRBJ1-4 | . | few | TRBV5-1
CASSPAGLETQYF | TGTGCCAGCAGCCCCGCGGGGTTGGAGACCCAGTACTTC | TRBJ2-5 | . | . | TRBV7-9
CASSLMRTLNNEQFF | TGTGCCAGCAGCTTAATGCGGACTCTCAACAATGAGCAGTTCTTC | TRBJ2-1 | . | . | TRBV7-8
CASSYTADGYTF | TGCGCCAGCAGCTACACTGCGGATGGCTACACCTTC | TRBJ1-2 | . | . | TRBV5-1
CASSMGLAGAVYEQFF | TGTGCCAGTAGTATGGGACTAGCGGGAGCTGTTTATGAGCAGTTCTTC | TRBJ2-1 | TRBD2 | . | TRBV19
CASTLTGDGETQYF | TGTGCCAGTACCCTCACCGGAGATGGAGAGACCCAGTACTTC | TRBJ2-5 | . | . | TRBV7-2
CAWTQRGRVEQFF | TGTGCCTGGACCCAGCGCGGGAGGGTTGAGCAGTTCTTC | TRBJ2-1 | TRBD2 | . | TRBV30
CASRGLGQRTDTQYF | TGTGCCAGCAGAGGCCTGGGACAGCGCACAGATACGCAGTATTTT | TRBJ2-3 | TRBD1 | . | TRBV2
CASSLGQGASTDTQYF | TGCGCCAGCAGCTTGGGACAGGGGGCTAGCACAGATACGCAGTATTTT | TRBJ2-3 | TRBD1 | . | TRBV5-1
CASRYTGLVDEQFF | TGTGCCAGCAGATACACAGGGCTTGTGGATGAGCAGTTCTTC | TRBJ2-1 | . | . | TRBV6-1
CSAGTGGTEAFF | TGCAGCGCCGGGACAGGGGGCACTGAAGCTTTCTTT | TRBJ1-1 | TRBD1 | . | TRBV29-1
CASSLGQGDYGYTF | TGTGCCAGCAGCTTGGGACAGGGGGACTATGGCTACACCTTC | TRBJ1-2 | TRBD1 | . | TRBV5-4
CASRAPWAGYNEQFF | TGTGCCAGCAGGGCCCCTTGGGCGGGATACAATGAGCAGTTCTTC | TRBJ2-1 | . | . | TRBV11-2
CASTQTQGTDTQYF | TGTGCCAGCACCCAAACGCAGGGCACAGATACGCAGTATTTT | TRBJ2-3 | . | . | TRBV11-2
CSVGGSNNQPQHF | TGCAGCGTTGGGGGCTCTAACAATCAGCCCCAGCATTTT | TRBJ1-5 | . | . | TRBV29-1
CASSQLGGNEQFF | TGTGCCAGCAGCCAACTGGGGGGAAATGAGCAGTTCTTC | TRBJ2-1 | . | . | TRBV7-9
CASSNREGTGELFF | TGTGCCAGCAGCAACAGGGAGGGCACCGGGGAGCTGTTTTTT | TRBJ2-2 | . | . | TRBV5-4
CASSGPRDRRAFF | TGTGCCAGCAGTGGCCCCCGGGACAGAAGAGCTTTCTTT | TRBJ1-1 | TRBD1 | . | TRBV2
CATSDPTGTGYTF | TGTGCCACCAGTGATCCGACAGGGACCGGCTACACCTTC | TRBJ1-2 | TRBD1 | . | TRBV24-1
CASSLTGTNTGELFF | TGCGCCAGCAGCTTGACGGGGACGAACACCGGGGAGCTGTTTTTT | TRBJ2-2 | . | . | TRBV5-1
CSVIPGSSGNEQFF | TGCAGCGTGATTCCCGGGAGTAGCGGGAATGAGCAGTTCTTC | TRBJ2-1 | TRBD2 | . | TRBV29-1
CASSPAGSPYNEQFF | TGTGCCAGCTCACCGGCGGGGTCCCCCTACAATGAGCAGTTCTTC | TRBJ2-1 | . | . | TRBV18
CSVDQAGPLGGYTF | TGCAGCGTTGATCAGGCAGGGCCCCTGGGAGGCTACACCTTC | TRBJ1-2 | . | . | TRBV29-1
CASGSVRGSNEQFF | TGTGCCAGCGGCTCCGTAAGAGGGAGCAATGAGCAGTTCTTC | TRBJ2-1 | . | . | TRBV7-9
CAGDRDRDYGYTF | TGTGCCGGAGATCGGGACAGGGACTATGGCTACACCTTC | TRBJ1-2 | TRBD1 | . | TRBV7-9
CASSLAGGSTDTQYF | TGTGCCAGCAGCTTGGCGGGAGGCTCCACAGATACGCAGTATTTT | TRBJ2-3 | TRBD2 | . | TRBV5-4
CATSANGETQYF | TGTGCCACCAGTGCCAACGGGGAGACCCAGTACTTC | TRBJ2-5 | . | . | TRBV24-1
CASGTGGAKNIQYF | TGTGCCAGCGGCACCGGCGGGGCCAAAAACATTCAGTACTTC | TRBJ2-4 | . | . | TRBV19
CASSDRPGGMNTEAFF | TGTGCCAGCAGCGACCGGCCAGGGGGCATGAACACTGAAGCTTTCTTT | TRBJ1-1 | TRBD1 | . | TRBV9
CASSGGWSTEAFF | TGTGCCAGCAGCGGGGGGTGGAGCACTGAAGCTTTCTTT | TRBJ1-1 | . | . | TRBV7-2
CASSLKRQGAEGYTF | TGTGCCAGCAGCCTCAAGAGACAGGGGGCGGAGGGCTACACCTTC | TRBJ1-2 | TRBD1 | . | TRBV11-2
CASSPRAGGGEAFF | TGTGCCAGCAGCCCTAGGGCGGGCGGGGGTGAAGCTTTCTTT | TRBJ1-1 | . | . | TRBV28
CASGPTGSNQPQHF | TGTGCCAGCGGACCGACAGGGAGCAATCAGCCCCAGCATTTT | TRBJ1-5 | TRBD1 | . | TRBV6-5
CASTGTGGNYGYTF | TGTGCCAGCACGGGGACAGGGGGGAACTATGGCTACACCTTC | TRBJ1-2 | TRBD1 | . | TRBV6-5
CASSADRYHGYTF | TGTGCCAGCAGCGCCGACAGGTACCATGGCTACACCTTC | TRBJ1-2 | . | many | TRBV7-2